This entry is about one T cell receptor beta chain. Its target is not known. The PCR had 60 Vbeta and 13 Jbeta primers. Produced via immunoSEQ multiplex PCR; TCRdb's table is partial and in-frame only. This table holds more than 95,000 clones, approximately 75% found once. The CDR3 loop spans 13 amino acids. Trimming stripped 10 bases from V and 4 bases from J, with 14 bases between. Germline-derived CDR1 and CDR2 are MNHNS and SASEGT. These donors, healthy bone marrow donors, were studied. The data derive from a study of cytomegalovirus exposure and HLA in healthy donors. Study at large: About 80 million unique TCR sequences came from HLA-typed donors in an early release.

Study findings and constraints: Researchers left out some V segments, among them TRBV6-2 and TRBV6-3, as indistinguishable.

Material: PBMCs. The source is a woman aged 45 to 65 in good health and CMV-seronegative. V and J are TRBV6-1 and TRBJ2-1; the D gene is possibly TRBD1 (6 bases). CDR3 sequence reads: CANRDNEYNEQFF. The CDR3 DNA follows: TGTGCCAACCGGGACAACGAATACAATGAGCAGTTCTTC.